Sequencing of this T cell receptor (beta chain) was carried out in a study of blood T cell repertoires in COVID-19. For the study at large: Material from acute and convalescent COVID-19 was sourced from the United States, Italy and Spain. T cells, B-cell-depleted T cells, or PBMCs provided the cDNA or gDNA that served as material.

The CDR3 extends over 12 amino acids. Germline CDR1 reads SGHTS; CDR2 reads YDEGEE. Germline trimming cut 6 bases from V and 10 bases from J; bases unmatched to any gene: 9. Authors' processing steps: Nucleated cell number was recorded as an estimate derived from reference gene primer amplification. The data were produced by immunoSEQ multiplex PCR, yet TCRdb's version contains in-frame clones alone and is incomplete. V, J and clone size reflect that table, while D and trimming were determined from the DNA. The profile shows more than 85,000 clones, approximately 68% of them singletons. Sequencing was performed on peripheral blood. The TCR was taken from an older woman with acute or convalescent COVID-19. V usage is TRBV5-8 and J usage is TRBJ1-1; the match to TRBD1 covers 7 bases. The CDR3 DNA reads TGTGCCAGCAATTGGGCAGGGGGTGTAGCTTTCTTT. Translation gives CASNWAGGVAFF.